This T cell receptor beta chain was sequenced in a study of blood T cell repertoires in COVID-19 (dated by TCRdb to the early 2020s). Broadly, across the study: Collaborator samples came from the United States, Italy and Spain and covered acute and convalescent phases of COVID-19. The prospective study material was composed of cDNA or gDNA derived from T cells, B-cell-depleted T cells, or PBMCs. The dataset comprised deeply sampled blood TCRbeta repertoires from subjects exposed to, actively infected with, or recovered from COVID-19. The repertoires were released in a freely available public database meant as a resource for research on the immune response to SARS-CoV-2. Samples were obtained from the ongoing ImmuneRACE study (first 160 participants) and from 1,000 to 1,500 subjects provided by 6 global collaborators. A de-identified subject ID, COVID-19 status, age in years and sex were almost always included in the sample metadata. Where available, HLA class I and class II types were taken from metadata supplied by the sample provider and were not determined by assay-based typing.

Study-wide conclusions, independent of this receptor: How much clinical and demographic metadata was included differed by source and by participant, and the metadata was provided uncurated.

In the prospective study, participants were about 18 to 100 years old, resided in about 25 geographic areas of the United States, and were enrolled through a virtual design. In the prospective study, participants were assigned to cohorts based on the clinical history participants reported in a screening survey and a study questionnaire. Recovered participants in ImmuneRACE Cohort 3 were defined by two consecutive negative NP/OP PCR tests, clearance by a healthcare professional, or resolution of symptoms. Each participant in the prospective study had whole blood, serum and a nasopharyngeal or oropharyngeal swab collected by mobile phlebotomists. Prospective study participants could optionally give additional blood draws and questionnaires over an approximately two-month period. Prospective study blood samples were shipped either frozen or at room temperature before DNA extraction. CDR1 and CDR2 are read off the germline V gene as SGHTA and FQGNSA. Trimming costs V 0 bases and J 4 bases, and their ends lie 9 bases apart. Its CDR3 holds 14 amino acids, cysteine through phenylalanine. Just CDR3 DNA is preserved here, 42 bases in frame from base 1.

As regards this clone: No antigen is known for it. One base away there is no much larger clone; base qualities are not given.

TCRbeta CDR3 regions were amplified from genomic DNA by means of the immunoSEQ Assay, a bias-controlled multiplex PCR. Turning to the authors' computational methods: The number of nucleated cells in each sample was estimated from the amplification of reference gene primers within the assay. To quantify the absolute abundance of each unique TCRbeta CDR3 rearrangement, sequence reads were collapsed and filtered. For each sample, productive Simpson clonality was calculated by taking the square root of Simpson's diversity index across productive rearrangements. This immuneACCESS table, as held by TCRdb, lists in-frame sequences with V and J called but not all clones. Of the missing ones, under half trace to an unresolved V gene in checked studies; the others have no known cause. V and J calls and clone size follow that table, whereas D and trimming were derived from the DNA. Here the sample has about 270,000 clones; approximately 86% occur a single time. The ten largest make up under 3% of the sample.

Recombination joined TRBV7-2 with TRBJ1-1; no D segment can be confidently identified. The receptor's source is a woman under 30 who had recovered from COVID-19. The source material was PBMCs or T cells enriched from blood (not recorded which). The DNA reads TGTGCCAGCAGCTTAGCGGCGGGAATCACTGAAGCTTTCTTT. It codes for CASSLAAGITEAFF.